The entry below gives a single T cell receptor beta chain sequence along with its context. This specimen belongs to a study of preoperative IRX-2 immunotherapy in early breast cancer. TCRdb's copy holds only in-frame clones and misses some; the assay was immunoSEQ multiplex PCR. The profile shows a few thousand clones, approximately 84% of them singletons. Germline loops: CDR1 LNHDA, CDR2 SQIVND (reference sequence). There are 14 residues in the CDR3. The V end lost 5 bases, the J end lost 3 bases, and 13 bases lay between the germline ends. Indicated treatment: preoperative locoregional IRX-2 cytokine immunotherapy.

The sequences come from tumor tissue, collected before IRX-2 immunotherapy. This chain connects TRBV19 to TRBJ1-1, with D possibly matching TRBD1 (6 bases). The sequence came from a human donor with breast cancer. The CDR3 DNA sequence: TGTGCCAGTAGTCGTCAACAGGGTTACACTGAAGCTTTCTTT. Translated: CASSRQQGYTEAFF.